These 8 T cell receptor beta chains share one sample of origin, sequenced in a study of shared clonotypes between healthy human individuals (dated by TCRdb to the early 2020s). Libraries were built with the immunoSEQ multiplex PCR assay. TCRdb re-hosts the immuneACCESS table, in-frame sequences only. Its copies lack some clones; in the studies checked, an unresolved V gene accounts for under half of them, and the cause for the rest is not known. The sample yields 2 million to 2.5 million clones; approximately 93% were counted once. The ten largest clones capture roughly 0.36% of the sample. The sequenced material came from naive CD4+ T cells from PBMCs. Sample cell subset or site, as interpreted from the label and publication: CD45RA+ positively selected. These receptors were taken from a man aged 18 to 29 in good health. Some clones in this sample may be carry-over from other donors' samples.

The table lists this clone with a few counts. Other DNA sequences in the sample encode the same CDR3. The chain joins TRBV2 to TRBJ1-1, with no clear D. The CDR3 loop spans 13 amino acids. The V gene lost 6 bases and the J gene lost 0 bases, with 8 bases spanning the gap. Germline CDR1 reads SNHLY; CDR2 reads FYNNEI. The chain's CDR3 is CASRNTLNTEAFF. The CDR3 nucleotides are TGTGCCAGCAGAAACACTTTGAACACTGAAGCTTTCTTT.

The V call is TRBV6-6, the J call TRBJ2-7; 11 nucleotides match TRBD2. The length of the CDR3 is 13 residues. The trim removed 10 bases at V and 3 bases at J, leaving 5 bases unmatched. Germline CDR1 MNHNY, CDR2 SVGAGI (reference sequence). CDR3 residues: CATRTSGLYEQYF. As DNA, the CDR3 is TGTGCCACTAGGACTAGCGGGCTCTACGAGCAGTACTTC.

As concerns this clone: The same CDR3 can be traced to other DNA sequences in this sample. V is TRBV9 and J is TRBJ2-7; 9 nucleotides align to TRBD1. The length of the CDR3 is 15 residues. The trim removed 0 bases at V and 4 bases at J, leaving 5 bases unmatched. Germline V gene lookup returns CDR1 SGDLS and CDR2 YYNGEE. This CDR3 is CASSVGTGAAYEQYF. CDR3 nucleotide sequence: TGTGCCAGCAGCGTAGGGACAGGGGCCGCGTACGAGCAGTACTTC.

This clone showed up just once. The rearrangement links TRBV18 to TRBJ2-1, with TRBD2 identical over 10 bases. Germline loops: CDR1 KGHSH, CDR2 LQKENI. The V gene end was trimmed by 6 bases and the J gene end by 3 bases; junction bases not matched to a gene: 5. This CDR3 spans 15 amino acids. CDR3 in DNA: TGTGCCAGCTCCCCCGGGACTAGCGTCTACAATGAGCAGTTCTTC. It codes for CASSPGTSVYNEQFF.

The chain recombines TRBV28 with TRBJ2-1; 7 nucleotides line up with TRBD2. The length of the CDR3 is 15 residues. CDR1 MDHEN and CDR2 SYDVKM come from the germline V gene. V gave up 5 bases and J gave up 2 bases; unmatched junction bases: 6. CDR3 DNA: TGTGCCAGCAGTCCGGGAGGCAAAACCTACAATGAGCAGTTCTTC. Protein product: CASSPGGKTYNEQFF.

The rearrangement links TRBV28 to TRBJ2-7; D is possibly TRBD2 (6 bases). V lost 10 bases, J lost 2 bases, and 21 bases lay in between. The CDR3 length is 15 residues. CDR1 is MDHEN and CDR2 is SYDVKM in the germline V gene. CDR3 residues: CATEPRSGWAYEQYF. The CDR3 nucleotides are TGTGCCACCGAGCCTAGAAGCGGGTGGGCCTACGAGCAGTACTTC.

This chain joins TRBV30 and TRBJ1-5; possibly TRBD1 for D (5 bases). The CDR3 length is 14 residues. V dropped 0 bases and J dropped 6 bases, with 12 bases sitting between them. CDR1 is GTSNPN and CDR2 is SVGIG in the germline V gene (reference sequence). The CDR3 region has the DNA TGTGCCTGGAGTGTAAGCCGGGGACGTCAGCCCCAGCATTTT. Encoded protein: CAWSVSRGRQPQHF.

The chain links TRBV6-6 to TRBJ2-5; TRBD2 agrees at 11 bases. Germline CDR1 and CDR2: MNHNY and SVGAGI (reference sequence). V gave up 7 bases and J gave up 10 bases; unmatched junction bases: 14. The CDR3 sequence is 15 residues long. The CDR3: CASTKGGLAVEGQYF. DNA of the CDR3: TGTGCCAGCACCAAGGGGGGACTAGCGGTCGAGGGCCAGTACTTC.